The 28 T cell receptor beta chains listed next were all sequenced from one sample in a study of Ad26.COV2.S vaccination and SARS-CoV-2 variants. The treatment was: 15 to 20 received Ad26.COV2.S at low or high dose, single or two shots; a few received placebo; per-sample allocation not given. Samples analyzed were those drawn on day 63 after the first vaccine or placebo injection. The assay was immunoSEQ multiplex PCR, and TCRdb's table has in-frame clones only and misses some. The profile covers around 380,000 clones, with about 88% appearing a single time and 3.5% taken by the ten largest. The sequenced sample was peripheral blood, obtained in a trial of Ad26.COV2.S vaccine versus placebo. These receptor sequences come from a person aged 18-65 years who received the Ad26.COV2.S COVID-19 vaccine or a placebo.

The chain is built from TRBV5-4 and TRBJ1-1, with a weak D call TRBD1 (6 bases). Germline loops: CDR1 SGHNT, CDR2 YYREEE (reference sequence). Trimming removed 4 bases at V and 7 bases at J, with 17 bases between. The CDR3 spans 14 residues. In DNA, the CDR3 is TGTGCCAGCAGCGTTGACAGGATTAGAAATGAAGCTTTCTTT. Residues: CASSVDRIRNEAFF. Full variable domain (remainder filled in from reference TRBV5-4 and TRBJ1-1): ETGVTQSPTHLIKTRGQQVTLRCSSQSGHNTVSWYQQALGQGPQFIFQYYREEENGRGNFPPRFSGLQFPNYSSELNVNALELDDSALYLCASSVDRIRNEAFFGQGTRLTVV.

CDR3 loop: CASSLGQGASGELFF. CDR3 DNA: TGTGCCAGCAGCTTAGGACAGGGGGCCTCCGGGGAGCTGTTTTTT. The chain has TRBV7-9 and TRBJ2-2, with 10 bases aligning to TRBD1. Trimming took 1 base from V and 6 from J; bases not matched to a gene: 2. Germline CDR1 reads SEHNR; CDR2 reads FQNEAQ (reference sequence). The CDR3 totals 15 residues.

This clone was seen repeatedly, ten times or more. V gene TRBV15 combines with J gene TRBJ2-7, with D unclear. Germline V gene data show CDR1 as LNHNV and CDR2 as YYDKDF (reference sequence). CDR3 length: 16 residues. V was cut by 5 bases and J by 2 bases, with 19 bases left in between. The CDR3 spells CATSGRLVGAPYEQYF. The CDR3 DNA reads TGTGCCACCAGCGGAAGACTCGTAGGAGCCCCCTACGAGCAGTACTTC.

The CDR3 is CASSFLGGAEAFF. As DNA, the CDR3 is TGTGCCAGCAGCTTTTTAGGGGGCGCTGAAGCTTTCTTT. This chain links TRBV5-4 with TRBJ1-1, with TRBD1 matching 7 bases. The CDR3 is 13 residues long. Trimming removed 2 bases from V and 6 bases from J; junction bases left unmatched: 4. Germline V gene lookup returns CDR1 SGHNT and CDR2 YYREEE (reference sequence).

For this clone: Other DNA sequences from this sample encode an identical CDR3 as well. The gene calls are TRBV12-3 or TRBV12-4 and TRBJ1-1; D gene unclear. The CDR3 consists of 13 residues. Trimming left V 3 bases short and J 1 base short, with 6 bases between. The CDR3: CASSFGGNTEAFF. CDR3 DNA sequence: TGTGCCAGCAGTTTTGGCGGGAACACTGAAGCTTTCTTT.

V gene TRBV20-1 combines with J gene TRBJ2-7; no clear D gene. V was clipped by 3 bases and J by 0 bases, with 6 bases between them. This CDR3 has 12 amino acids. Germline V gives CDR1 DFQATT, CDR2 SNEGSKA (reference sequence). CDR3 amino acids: CSASEGSYEQYF. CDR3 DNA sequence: TGCAGTGCTAGTGAAGGCTCCTACGAGCAGTACTTC.

The CDR3 region is CASSLRGFNNQPQHF. DNA of the CDR3: TGTGCCAGCAGCTTAAGGGGTTTCAACAATCAGCCCCAGCATTTT. This chain links TRBV7-8 with TRBJ1-5; possibly TRBD1 for D (5 bases). V gave up 2 bases and J gave up 3 bases, with 11 bases separating them. This CDR3 comprises 15 residues. Germline values: CDR1 SGHVS, CDR2 FQNEAQ.

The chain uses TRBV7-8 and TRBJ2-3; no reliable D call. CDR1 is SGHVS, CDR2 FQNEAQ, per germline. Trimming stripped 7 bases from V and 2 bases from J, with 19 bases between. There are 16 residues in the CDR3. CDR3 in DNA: TGTGCCAGCATCCCCGGCCGCCTGAAACACACAGATACGCAGTATTTT. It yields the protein CASIPGRLKHTDTQYF.

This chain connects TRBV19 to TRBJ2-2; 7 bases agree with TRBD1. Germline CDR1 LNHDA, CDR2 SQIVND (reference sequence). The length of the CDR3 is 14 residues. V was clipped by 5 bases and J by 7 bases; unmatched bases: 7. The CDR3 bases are TGTGCCAGTAGTTCCCGGGACAGAGTCGGGGAGCTGTTTTTT. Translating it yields CASSSRDRVGELFF.

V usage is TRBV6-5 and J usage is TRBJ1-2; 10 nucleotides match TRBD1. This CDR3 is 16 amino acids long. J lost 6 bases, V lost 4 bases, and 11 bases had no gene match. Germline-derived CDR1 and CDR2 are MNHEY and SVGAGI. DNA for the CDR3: TGTGCCAGCAGTTCTTTCTGGGACAGGGGAACCAATGGCTACACCTTC. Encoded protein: CASSSFWDRGTNGYTF.

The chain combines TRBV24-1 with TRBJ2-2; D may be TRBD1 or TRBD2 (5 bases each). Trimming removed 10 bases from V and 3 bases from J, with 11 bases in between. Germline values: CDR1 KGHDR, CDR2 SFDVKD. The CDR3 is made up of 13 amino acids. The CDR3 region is CATRDGHTGELFF. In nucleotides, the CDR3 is TGTGCCACAAGGGACGGACACACCGGGGAGCTGTTTTTT.

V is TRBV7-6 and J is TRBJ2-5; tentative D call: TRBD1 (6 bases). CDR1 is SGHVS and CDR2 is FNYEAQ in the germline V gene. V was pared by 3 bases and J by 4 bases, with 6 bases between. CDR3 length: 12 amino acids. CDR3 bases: TGTGCCAGCAGCTTCAGGGGAGAGACCCAGTACTTC. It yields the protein CASSFRGETQYF.

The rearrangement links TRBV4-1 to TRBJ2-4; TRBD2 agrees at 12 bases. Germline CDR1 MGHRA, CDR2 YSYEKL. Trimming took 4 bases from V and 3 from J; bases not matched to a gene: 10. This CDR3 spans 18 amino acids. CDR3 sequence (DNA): TGCGCCAGCAGCCTGGGACTAGCGGGCGGACCGGGCAAAAACATTCAGTACTTC. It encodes CASSLGLAGGPGKNIQYF.

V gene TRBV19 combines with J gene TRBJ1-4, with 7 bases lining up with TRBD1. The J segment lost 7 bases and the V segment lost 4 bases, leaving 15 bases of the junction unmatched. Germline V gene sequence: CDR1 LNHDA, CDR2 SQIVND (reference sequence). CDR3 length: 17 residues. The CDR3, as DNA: TGTGCCAGTAGTAGGACAGGAAGGTCCAACACCCTTGAAAAACTGTTTTTT. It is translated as CASSRTGRSNTLEKLFF.

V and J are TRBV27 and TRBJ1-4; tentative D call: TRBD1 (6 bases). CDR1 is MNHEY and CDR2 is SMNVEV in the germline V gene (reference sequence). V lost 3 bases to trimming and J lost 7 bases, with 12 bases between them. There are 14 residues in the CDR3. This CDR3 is CASSFVQGSEKLFF. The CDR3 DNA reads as TGTGCCAGCAGTTTTGTACAGGGCTCTGAAAAACTGTTTTTT.

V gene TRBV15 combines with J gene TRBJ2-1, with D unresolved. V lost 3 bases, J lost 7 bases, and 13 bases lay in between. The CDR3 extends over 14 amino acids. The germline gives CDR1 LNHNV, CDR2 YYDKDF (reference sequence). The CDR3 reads CATSSDPMWNEQFF. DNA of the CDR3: TGTGCCACCAGCAGTGACCCTATGTGGAATGAGCAGTTCTTC.

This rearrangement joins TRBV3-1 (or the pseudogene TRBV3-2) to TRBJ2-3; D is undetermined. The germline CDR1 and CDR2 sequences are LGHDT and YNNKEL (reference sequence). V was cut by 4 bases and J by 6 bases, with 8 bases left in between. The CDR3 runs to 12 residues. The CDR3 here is CASSPNGDTQYF. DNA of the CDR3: TGTGCCAGCAGCCCAAACGGCGATACGCAGTATTTT.

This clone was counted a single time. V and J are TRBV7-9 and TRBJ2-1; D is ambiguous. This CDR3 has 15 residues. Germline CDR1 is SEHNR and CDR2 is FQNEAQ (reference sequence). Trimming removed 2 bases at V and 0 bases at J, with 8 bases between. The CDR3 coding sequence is TGTGCCAGCAGCTTACGAGATAGCTCCTACAATGAGCAGTTCTTC. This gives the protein CASSLRDSSYNEQFF. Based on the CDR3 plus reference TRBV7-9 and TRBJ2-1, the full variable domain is DTGVSQNPRHKITKRGQNVTFRCDPISEHNRLYWYRQTLGQGPEFLTYFQNEAQLEKSRLLSDRFSAERPKGSFSTLEIQRTEQGDSAMYLCASSLRDSSYNEQFFGPGTRLTVL.

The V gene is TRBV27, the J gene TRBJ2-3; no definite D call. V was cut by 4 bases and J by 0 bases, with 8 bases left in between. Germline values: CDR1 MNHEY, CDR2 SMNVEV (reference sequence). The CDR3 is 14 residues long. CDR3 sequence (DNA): TGTGCCAGCAGTTGGGCGGCTAGCACAGATACGCAGTATTTT. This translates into CASSWAASTDTQYF.

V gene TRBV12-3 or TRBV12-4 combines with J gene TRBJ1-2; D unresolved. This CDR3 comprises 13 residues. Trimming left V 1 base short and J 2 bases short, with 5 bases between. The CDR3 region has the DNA TGTGCCAGCAGTTTAGTCCAAAACTATGGCTACACCTTC. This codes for CASSLVQNYGYTF.

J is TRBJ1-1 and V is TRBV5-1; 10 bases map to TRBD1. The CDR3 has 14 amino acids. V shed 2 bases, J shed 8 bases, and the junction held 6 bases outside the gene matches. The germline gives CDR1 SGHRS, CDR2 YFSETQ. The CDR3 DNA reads TGCGCCAGCAGCTTAGGGACAGGGGTCCCCGAAGCTTTCTTT. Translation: CASSLGTGVPEAFF. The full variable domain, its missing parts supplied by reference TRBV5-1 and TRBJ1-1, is KAGVTQTPRYLIKTRGQQVTLSCSPISGHRSVSWYQQTPGQGLQFLFEYFSETQRNKGNFPGRFSGRQFSNSRSEMNVSTLELGDSALYLCASSLGTGVPEAFFGQGTRLTVV.

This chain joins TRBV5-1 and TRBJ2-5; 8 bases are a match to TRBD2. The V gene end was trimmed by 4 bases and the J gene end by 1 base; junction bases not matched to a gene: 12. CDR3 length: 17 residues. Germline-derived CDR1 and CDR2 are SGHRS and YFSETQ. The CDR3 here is CASSQITGGAVQETQYF. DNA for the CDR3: TGCGCCAGCAGCCAAATTACCGGGGGGGCCGTCCAAGAGACCCAGTACTTC. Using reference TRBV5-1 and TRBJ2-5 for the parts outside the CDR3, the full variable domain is KAGVTQTPRYLIKTRGQQVTLSCSPISGHRSVSWYQQTPGQGLQFLFEYFSETQRNKGNFPGRFSGRQFSNSRSEMNVSTLELGDSALYLCASSQITGGAVQETQYFGPGTRLLVL.

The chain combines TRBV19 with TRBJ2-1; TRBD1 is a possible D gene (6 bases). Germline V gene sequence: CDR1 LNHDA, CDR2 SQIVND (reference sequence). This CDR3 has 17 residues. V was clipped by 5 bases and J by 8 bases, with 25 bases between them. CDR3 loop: CASSLRGPRAGGHEQFF. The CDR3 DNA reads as TGTGCCAGTAGTCTCAGGGGTCCAAGGGCCGGAGGCCATGAGCAGTTCTTC.

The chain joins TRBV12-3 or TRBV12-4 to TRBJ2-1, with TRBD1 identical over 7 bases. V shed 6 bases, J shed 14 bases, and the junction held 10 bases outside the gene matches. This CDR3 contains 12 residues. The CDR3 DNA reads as TGTGCCAGCAGACGGAACAGGGGCCCTGAGTTCTTC. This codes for CASRRNRGPEFF.

The CDR3 DNA sequence: TGTGCCAGCAGCTTGTGGGTAGGGCGGCCGGTTTATGGCTACACCTTC. Translation: CASSLWVGRPVYGYTF. The gene calls are TRBV5-6 and TRBJ1-2; D remains ambiguous. The V end lost 1 base, the J end lost 5 bases, and 18 bases lay between the germline ends. CDR1 and CDR2 (germline): SGHDT, YYEEEE. The CDR3 is 16 residues long.

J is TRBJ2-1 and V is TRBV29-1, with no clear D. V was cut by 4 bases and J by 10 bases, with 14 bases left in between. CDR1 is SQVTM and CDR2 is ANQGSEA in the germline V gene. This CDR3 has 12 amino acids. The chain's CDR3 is CSVVFGDGEQFF. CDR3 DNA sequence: TGCAGCGTTGTCTTTGGAGATGGGGAGCAGTTCTTC.

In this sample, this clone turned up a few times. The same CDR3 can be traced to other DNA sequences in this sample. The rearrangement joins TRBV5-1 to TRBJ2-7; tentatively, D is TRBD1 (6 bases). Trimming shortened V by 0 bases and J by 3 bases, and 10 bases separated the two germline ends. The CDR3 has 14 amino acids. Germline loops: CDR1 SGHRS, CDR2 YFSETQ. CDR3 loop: CASSLGGQFYEQYF. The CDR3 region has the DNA TGCGCCAGCAGCTTGGGTGGACAGTTCTACGAGCAGTACTTC.

The CDR3 DNA is TGTGCCACCACAGGGATTACCGGGGAGCTGTTTTTT. Protein sequence: CATTGITGELFF. This rearrangement joins TRBV15 to TRBJ2-2; D might be TRBD1 (5 bases). CDR1 is LNHNV, CDR2 YYDKDF, per germline (reference sequence). V lost 7 bases and J 5 bases, leaving 8 bases between the germline ends. CDR3 length equals 12 residues.